A single sample is the source of the 14 T cell receptor beta chains below, sequenced in a study of shared clonotypes between healthy human individuals (dated by TCRdb to the early 2020s). The method behind the library was the immunoSEQ multiplex PCR assay. What TCRdb holds here is the immuneACCESS table cut down to in-frame rearrangements. Part of the clones is not present; checked against another copy, under half of the missing clones reflect an unresolved V gene, and the others are unexplained. This sample gives 2.5 million or so clones in total; around 90% of them show up just once. 0.13% to 0.15% of the sample is taken by the ten largest. The sequencing input was naive CD4+ T cells sorted from blood. The sample's cell subset or site label, in plain terms: CD45RA+ positively selected. Receptor source: a man in his late teens or twenties in good health.

This CDR3 is CASSILGPMYNEQFF. As DNA, the CDR3 is TGTGCCAGTAGTATTCTGGGACCCATGTACAATGAGCAGTTCTTC. The V call is TRBV19, the J call TRBJ2-1; D assignment may be TRBD1 or TRBD2 (5 bases each). Trimming removed 3 bases at V and 4 bases at J, with 13 bases between. CDR1 is LNHDA and CDR2 is SQIVND in the germline V gene (reference sequence). The CDR3 contains 15 residues.

The rearrangement joins TRBV30 to TRBJ1-3, with 7 bases matching TRBD1. V shed 0 bases and J 4 bases; nucleotides not matched to a gene: 9. Germline assignment: CDR1 GTSNPN and CDR2 SVGIG (reference sequence). There are 16 residues in the CDR3. The CDR3 coding sequence is TGTGCCTGGAGTGTAGGAAAACAGGGGAAGGGAAACACCATATATTTT. Its protein product is CAWSVGKQGKGNTIYF.

The chain uses TRBV5-1 and TRBJ1-5; D gene uncertain. There are 14 residues in the CDR3. Germline V CDR1 and CDR2: SGHRS, YFSETQ. V lost 5 bases and J 1 base, leaving 10 bases between the germline ends. CDR3 loop: CASRQDESNQPQHF. For the CDR3, the DNA is TGCGCCAGCAGGCAGGACGAGAGCAATCAGCCCCAGCATTTT.

The chain joins TRBV7-6 to TRBJ2-5, with 7 bases matching TRBD2. V dropped 5 bases and J dropped 0; count of bases not matched to a gene: 3. The CDR3 totals 14 residues. The germline CDR1 and CDR2 sequences are SGHVS and FNYEAQ. CDR3 in amino acids: CASSPGLNQETQYF. CDR3 DNA: TGTGCCAGCAGCCCGGGACTAAACCAAGAGACCCAGTACTTC.

This rearrangement joins TRBV5-8 to TRBJ1-5; D possibly corresponds to TRBD1 (5 bases). The ends were cut back, 0 bases at V and 4 bases at J, with 14 bases in the middle. The CDR3 contains 16 residues. The germline CDR1 and CDR2 sequences are SGHTS and YDEGEE. CDR3 DNA: TGTGCCAGCAGCTTGGCGGGGGGTCGGTTGAATCAGCCCCAGCATTTT. The encoded protein is CASSLAGGRLNQPQHF.

This rearrangement joins TRBV5-1 to TRBJ2-3; D not certain. The CDR3 is made up of 14 amino acids. Germline V gene lookup returns CDR1 SGHRS and CDR2 YFSETQ. With 4 bases removed from V and 5 bases from J, the gap between germline ends came to 14 bases. CDR3 sequence: CASSLTGREDTQYF. DNA of the CDR3: TGCGCCAGCAGCCTGACCGGTAGGGAAGATACGCAGTATTTT.

As for this clone: The same CDR3 also results from other DNA sequences found in this sample. This rearrangement joins TRBV28 to TRBJ1-3, with D perhaps TRBD1 (5 bases). The CDR3 totals 14 residues. Germline V gene sequence: CDR1 MDHEN, CDR2 SYDVKM. The ends were cut back, 2 bases at V and 0 bases at J, with 5 bases in the middle. The CDR3 loop reads CASSLGGSGNTIYF. The CDR3 coding sequence is TGTGCCAGCAGTTTAGGGGGCTCTGGAAACACCATATATTTT. Complete variable domain (other parts from reference TRBV28 and TRBJ1-3): DVKVTQSSRYLVKRTGEKVFLECVQDMDHENMFWYRQDPGLGLRLIYFSYDVKMKEKGDIPEGYSVSREKKERFSLILESASTNQTSMYLCASSLGGSGNTIYFGEGSWLTVV.

The chain uses TRBV19 and TRBJ1-6; 11 nucleotides line up with TRBD1. The length of the CDR3 is 15 residues. J was trimmed by 5 bases and V by 5 bases; bases with no gene match: 2. Germline V gene data show CDR1 as LNHDA and CDR2 as SQIVND (reference sequence). The CDR3 nucleotides read TGTGCCAGTAGTTCGGGACAGGGGGATAATTCACCCCTCCACTTT. This codes for CASSSGQGDNSPLHF.

The CDR3 DNA reads as TGCGCCAGCAGCCTCGGGGTAGGGGCAGACGAGCAGTACTTC. Translating gives CASSLGVGADEQYF. This chain joins TRBV5-1 and TRBJ2-7; the D call may be TRBD1 or TRBD2 (5 bases each). V was trimmed by 4 bases and J by 5 bases, leaving 16 bases between them. The germline CDR1 and CDR2 sequences are SGHRS and YFSETQ. The CDR3 consists of 14 residues.

The chain links TRBV6-6 to TRBJ1-6; possible D gene TRBD1, 6 bases. The CDR3 totals 14 residues. Trimming left V 7 bases short and J 6 bases short, with 13 bases between. Germline V CDR1 and CDR2: MNHNY, SVGAGI (reference sequence). CDR3 amino acids: CASIKGGPNSPLHF. Here the CDR3 DNA reads TGTGCCAGCATTAAAGGGGGGCCTAATTCACCCCTCCACTTT.

V usage is TRBV15 and J usage is TRBJ2-5; D is perhaps TRBD1 (6 bases). The CDR3 is 16 residues long. Deletions cut 5 bases from V and 1 base from J, with 17 bases between. Germline CDR1 LNHNV, CDR2 YYDKDF (reference sequence). CDR3 sequence (DNA): TGTGCCACCAGCCCGACGCGGTGGGGGCTCCAAGAGACCCAGTACTTC. It is translated as CATSPTRWGLQETQYF.

The V call is TRBV25-1, the J call TRBJ2-7; 7 bases are shared with TRBD1. The CDR3 is 14 amino acids. The V gene's germline CDR1 is MGHDK and CDR2 SYGVNS. J lost 4 bases, V lost 3 bases, and 6 bases had no gene match. The CDR3 nucleotides read TGTGCCAGCAGTGACTTTCGGGACAGTTACGAGCAGTACTTC. It translates to CASSDFRDSYEQYF.

V usage is TRBV11-2 and J usage is TRBJ2-3; no reliable D call. CDR1 SGHAT and CDR2 FQNNGV come from the germline V gene. V gave up 1 base and J gave up 0 bases, with 8 bases separating them. The CDR3 spans 15 residues. The CDR3, as DNA: TGTGCCAGCAGCTTAGTAGTACCTAGCACAGATACGCAGTATTTT. This encodes CASSLVVPSTDTQYF.

This chain joins TRBV19 and TRBJ1-1, with D hard to call. The CDR3 consists of 14 residues. The germline V gene has CDR1 LNHDA and CDR2 SQIVND (reference sequence). The V end lost 3 bases, the J end lost 3 bases, and 11 bases lay between the germline ends. The CDR3 bases are TGTGCCAGTAGTATCGCGGGAAGGGACACTGAAGCTTTCTTT. This sequence encodes CASSIAGRDTEAFF.